The source of this TCR beta chain is a study of T cells in Graves' hyperthyroidism and ophthalmopathy. Template material for amplifying TCR beta CDR3 regions consisted of RNA transcripts. Initially, a first-round RT-PCR of the TCR CDR3 employed the HTBI primer set. TCRdb re-analysed the multiplex PCR reads in MiXCR, keeping a single row per CDR3 protein. In the table there are 340,000 or so distinct CDR3 sequences, roughly 17% of which are singletons. To note about this clonotype: Germline and junction disagree at one end, which may indicate a read error.

Germline CDR1 is MNHEY and CDR2 is SMNVEV (reference sequence). CDR3 length: 14 amino acids. V usage is TRBV27 and J usage is TRBJ1-4, with TRBD1 matching over 8 bases. Sample: blood. The clonotype was recovered from a man younger than 45 with Graves' hyperthyroidism. The CDR3 DNA reads TGTGCCAGCAGTTCCGGGACAGGTGGCGAAAAACTGTCTTTT. Protein product: CASSSGTGGEKLSF.